Below are 20 T cell receptor beta chains sequenced from a single sample in a study of shared T cell receptors in the human thymus listed by TCRdb under 2021. Libraries were built with the immunoSEQ multiplex PCR assay. The immuneACCESS repertoire file appears here via TCRdb, limited to in-frame rearrangements. These files lack a portion of the clones; in checked studies, under half of the deficit traces to unresolved V genes, and the cause of the others is not known. The sample yields more than 300,000 clones; roughly 94% were counted once. Around 0.019% of the sample goes to the ten largest clones. The material sequenced was thymocytes. These receptors came from a human donor.

CDR3 nucleotide sequence: TGTGCCTGGCGATCTAAAGCGGGAGGCTACGAGCAGTACTTC. Amino acids: CAWRSKAGGYEQYF. This rearrangement joins TRBV30 to TRBJ2-7; 9 bases agree with TRBD2. Looked up from germline, CDR1 is GTSNPN and CDR2 is SVGIG (reference sequence). V dropped 5 bases and J dropped 3; count of bases not matched to a gene: 8. CDR3 length: 14 amino acids.

The chain is built from TRBV28 and TRBJ1-5; D gene ambiguous. Trimming removed 7 bases at V and 3 bases at J, with 7 bases between. The V gene's germline CDR1 is MDHEN and CDR2 SYDVKM. This CDR3 is built from 12 residues. This chain's CDR3 is CASNRINQPQHF. The DNA for the CDR3 is TGTGCCAGCAACCGGATCAATCAGCCCCAGCATTTT.

The chain employs TRBV29-1 and TRBJ1-1, with 7 positions matching TRBD1. The junction had 8 bases not matched to a gene; V was cut back by 3 bases and J by 4 bases. The length of the CDR3 is 14 residues. Germline V gene data show CDR1 as SQVTM and CDR2 as ANQGSEA. DNA for the CDR3: TGCAGCGTTGATTCCCCAGGGGGGAGCACTGAAGCTTTCTTT. This encodes CSVDSPGGSTEAFF.

The chain recombines TRBV15 with TRBJ1-5, with 9 bases identical to TRBD1. This CDR3 comprises 15 residues. Germline CDR1 reads LNHNV; CDR2 reads YYDKDF (reference sequence). Trimming cost V 4 bases and J 7 bases; bases outside gene matches: 8. The CDR3 coding sequence is TGTGCCACCAGCATGGGACAGGGAATAGGGCAGCCCCAGCATTTT. Translating gives CATSMGQGIGQPQHF.

The CDR3 here is CASSPLVGYEQYF. The CDR3, as DNA: TGTGCCAGCTCACCACTAGTGGGCTACGAGCAGTACTTC. The chain recombines TRBV18 with TRBJ2-7; no firm D call. Germline V gives CDR1 KGHSH, CDR2 LQKENI. V shed 1 base and J shed 3 bases, with 7 bases lying between them. This CDR3 contains 13 residues.

The V and J genes are TRBV5-4 and TRBJ2-5; D may be TRBD1 or TRBD2 (6 bases each). Looked up from germline, CDR1 is SGHNT and CDR2 is YYREEE (reference sequence). The CDR3 is made up of 14 amino acids. Trimming left V 4 bases short and J 5 bases short, with 15 bases between. The CDR3 bases are TGTGCCAGCAGCCTGGGGGGCCGTAAGGAGACCCAGTACTTC. This encodes CASSLGGRKETQYF.

This rearrangement joins TRBV5-5 to TRBJ1-2; tentative D call: TRBD1 (5 bases). V shed 3 bases and J shed 6 bases, with 15 bases lying between them. The CDR3 sequence is 14 residues long. Germline lookup yields CDR1 SGHKS and CDR2 YYEKEE (reference sequence). The CDR3 here is CASSSLMGVHGYTF. In DNA form, the CDR3 reads TGTGCCAGCAGCTCTCTGATGGGGGTTCATGGCTACACCTTC. Drawing the rest from reference TRBV5-5 and TRBJ1-2, the complete variable domain is DAGVTQSPTHLIKTRGQQVTLRCSPISGHKSVSWYQQVLGQGPQFIFQYYEKEERGRGNFPDRFSARQFPNYSSELNVNALLLGDSALYLCASSSLMGVHGYTFGSGTRLTVV.

This chain joins TRBV30 and TRBJ1-5; D unresolved. V dropped 0 bases and J dropped 6 bases, with 21 bases sitting between them. From germline, CDR1 is GTSNPN and CDR2 SVGIG (reference sequence). There are 17 residues in the CDR3. The CDR3: CAWSVRVWEGPSQPQHF. The DNA for the CDR3 is TGTGCCTGGAGTGTAAGGGTATGGGAGGGCCCGAGTCAGCCCCAGCATTTT.

The chain combines TRBV7-2 with TRBJ2-7; D is unresolved. The V gene's germline CDR1 is SGHTA and CDR2 FQGNSA. Trimming took 2 bases from V and 0 from J, leaving 14 bases between them. The CDR3 is made up of 16 amino acids. CDR3 residues: CASSLPPEKSSYEQYF. CDR3 nucleotide sequence: TGTGCCAGCAGCTTACCGCCGGAAAAATCCTCCTACGAGCAGTACTTC.

This chain joins TRBV5-8 and TRBJ2-7; D unresolved. The CDR3 runs 17 residues. Per germline, CDR1 SGHTS and CDR2 YDEGEE. The V end was cut by 6 bases, the J end by 2 bases, with 24 bases between. CDR3 amino acids: CASTRTGPIPPTYEQYF. In DNA, the CDR3 is TGTGCCAGCACCCGAACCGGGCCAATCCCCCCAACCTACGAGCAGTACTTC.

The chain recombines TRBV14 with TRBJ1-2, with 12 nucleotides matching TRBD1. V lost 1 base and J lost 6; bases outside the gene matches: 15. The CDR3 extends over 19 amino acids. CDR1 is SGHDN, CDR2 FVKESK, per germline. The CDR3 sequence is CASSQGKWDRGREGNGYTF. The CDR3 coding sequence is TGTGCCAGCAGCCAAGGGAAGTGGGACAGGGGGCGCGAGGGCAATGGCTACACCTTC.

The DNA of the CDR3 is TGTGCCAGCAGAGACACGTGGGCCGTATCTAAGGGTAACTATGGCTACACCTTC. It codes for CASRDTWAVSKGNYGYTF. J is TRBJ1-2 and V is TRBV28, with no clear D. CDR1 and CDR2 (germline): MDHEN, SYDVKM. CDR3 length: 18 amino acids. With 6 bases removed from V and 1 base from J, the gap between germline ends came to 24 bases.

The rearrangement joins TRBV28 to TRBJ2-7; D might be TRBD2 (5 bases). The germline V and J ends were trimmed by 5 bases and 7 bases, with 12 bases remaining between them. The CDR3 extends over 12 amino acids. Germline-derived CDR1 and CDR2 are MDHEN and SYDVKM. The CDR3 reads CASSPPGEEQYF. In DNA form, the CDR3 reads TGTGCCAGCAGTCCCCCTGGGGAGGAGCAGTACTTC.

The genes are TRBV4-3 and TRBJ2-7; D may be TRBD1 or TRBD2 (5 bases each). The CDR3 contains 13 residues. V dropped 5 bases and J dropped 10 bases, with 18 bases sitting between them. CDR1 and CDR2 from the germline V gene are LGHNA and YSLEER. The CDR3 nucleotides read TGCGCCAGCAGCTTAGCGCACGGCAGGGAACAGTACTTC. Its translation: CASSLAHGREQYF.

The chain uses TRBV5-6 and TRBJ1-3; a weak D match, TRBD1 (6 bases). Germline assignment: CDR1 SGHDT and CDR2 YYEEEE. This CDR3 is 18 amino acids long. The V end was cut by 6 bases, the J end by 0 bases, with 22 bases between. The CDR3 region is CASNRTNQGPSSGNTIYF. In DNA form, the CDR3 reads TGTGCCAGCAACCGTACTAACCAGGGGCCTAGCTCTGGAAACACCATATATTTT.

This rearrangement joins TRBV27 to TRBJ1-4; D is undetermined. This CDR3 contains 13 residues. Germline V gene data show CDR1 as MNHEY and CDR2 as SMNVEV (reference sequence). Trimming cost V 6 bases and J 8 bases, with 13 bases left between them. CDR3 residues: CASSPPPGEKLFF. The CDR3 DNA reads TGTGCCAGCAGCCCCCCGCCCGGGGAAAAACTGTTTTTT.

The chain recombines TRBV4-3 with TRBJ2-1, with TRBD2 identical over 12 bases. The CDR3 covers 12 residues. V was clipped by 4 bases and J by 16 bases; unmatched bases: 5. CDR1 LGHNA and CDR2 YSLEER come from the germline V gene. The CDR3 spells CASSLTSGRRFF. The CDR3 coding sequence is TGCGCCAGCAGCCTTACTAGCGGGAGGAGATTCTTC.

This clone is a singleton in its sample. V is TRBV7-9 and J is TRBJ2-7, with 7 nucleotides matching TRBD2. CDR1 SEHNR and CDR2 FQNEAQ come from the germline V gene (reference sequence). The CDR3 runs to 14 residues. The V gene end was trimmed by 7 bases and the J gene end by 3 bases; junction bases not matched to a gene: 9. The CDR3 DNA reads TGTGCCAGCACTCCCACGGCGGGGGACTACGAGCAGTACTTC. Protein: CASTPTAGDYEQYF.

CDR3 in amino acids: CATSRVPTGLFF. The CDR3 nucleotides are TGTGCCACCAGCAGAGTCCCGACGGGGCTGTTTTTT. The V gene is TRBV15, the J gene TRBJ1-4, with D hard to call. V was cut by 1 base and J by 14 bases, with 11 bases left in between. CDR1 is LNHNV, CDR2 YYDKDF, per germline (reference sequence). This CDR3 is 12 amino acids long.

Here the CDR3 reads CASSLLNEGQGRTEAFF. The CDR3 region has the DNA TGTGCCAGCAGTTTATTAAACGAGGGGCAGGGACGCACTGAAGCTTTCTTT. The chain combines TRBV27 with TRBJ1-1, with D tentatively TRBD1 (5 bases). Between the trimmed V and J ends, which lost 1 base and 4 bases, there was a span of 19 bases. Germline lookup yields CDR1 MNHEY and CDR2 SMNVEV (reference sequence). The CDR3 sequence is 17 residues long.